A single sample is the source of the 5 T cell receptor beta chains below, sequenced in a study of T cells in Graves' hyperthyroidism and ophthalmopathy. What was amplified from RNA transcripts were TCR beta CDR3 regions. With the HTBI primer set, the TCR CDR3 went through a first round of RT-PCR. TCRdb used MiXCR to reprocess the multiplex PCR reads, holding one entry per CDR3 protein. The table has over 700,000 distinct CDR3 sequences, 38% seen once. The sample was blood. These TCRs come from a man younger than 30 with Graves' hyperthyroidism.

In this sample, this clonotype turned up many times. The chain carries TRBV15 and TRBJ1-6, with a weak D call TRBD1 (5 bases). Germline CDR1 is LNHNV and CDR2 is YYDKDF (reference sequence). Trimming shortened V by 1 base and J by 8 bases, and 12 bases separated the two germline ends. The CDR3 is 15 amino acids. Here the CDR3 DNA reads TGTGCCACCAGCAGAGTCCCTGGGACGGATTCACCCCTCCACTTT. Translated, it gives CATSRVPGTDSPLHF. Filled out from reference TRBV15 and TRBJ1-6, the complete variable domain reads DAMVIQNPRYQVTQFGKPVTLSCSQTLNHNVMYWYQQKSSQAPKLLFHYYDKDFNNEADTPDNFQSRRPNTSFCFLDIRSPGLGDTAMYLCATSRVPGTDSPLHFGNGTRLTVT.

This clonotype was observed many times. The gene calls are TRBV6-5 and TRBJ1-5, with D possibly TRBD1 on 5 matching bases. Deletions cut 0 bases from V and 4 bases from J, with 7 bases between. CDR3 size: 14 residues. Germline values: CDR1 MNHEY, CDR2 SVGAGI. DNA of the CDR3: TGTGCCAGCAGTTACTCGAGACAGAATCAGCCCCAGCATTTT. As protein: CASSYSRQNQPQHF.

This clonotype was detected many times. This chain joins TRBV19 and TRBJ1-1; D remains ambiguous. CDR3 length: 14 amino acids. Germline CDR1 and CDR2: LNHDA and SQIVND (reference sequence). V lost 0 bases, J lost 1 base, and 6 bases lay in between. The CDR3 is CASSIDTENTEAFF. The CDR3 DNA reads as TGTGCCAGTAGTATAGATACGGAGAACACTGAAGCTTTCTTT.

This clonotype has at least ten counts. A junction end diverges from the germline sequence, so it may reflect a read error. J is TRBJ1-6 and V is TRBV10-3, with no clear D. The length of the CDR3 is 14 residues. Per germline, CDR1 ENHRY and CDR2 SYGVKD. CDR3 amino acids: CASSSSDGNSPLHF. The CDR3 DNA follows: TGTGCCAGCAGTTCCTCGGACGGAAATTCACCCCTCCACTTT.

The chain carries TRBV9 and TRBJ2-7, with D possibly called TRBD1 or TRBD2 (5 bases each). This CDR3 has 14 residues. Looked up from germline, CDR1 is SGDLS and CDR2 is YYNGEE. V shed 3 bases and J shed 3 bases, with 13 bases lying between them. The CDR3 is CASSALGRIYEQYF. The CDR3 bases are TGTGCCAGCAGCGCCCTGGGACGCATCTACGAGCAGTACTTC.